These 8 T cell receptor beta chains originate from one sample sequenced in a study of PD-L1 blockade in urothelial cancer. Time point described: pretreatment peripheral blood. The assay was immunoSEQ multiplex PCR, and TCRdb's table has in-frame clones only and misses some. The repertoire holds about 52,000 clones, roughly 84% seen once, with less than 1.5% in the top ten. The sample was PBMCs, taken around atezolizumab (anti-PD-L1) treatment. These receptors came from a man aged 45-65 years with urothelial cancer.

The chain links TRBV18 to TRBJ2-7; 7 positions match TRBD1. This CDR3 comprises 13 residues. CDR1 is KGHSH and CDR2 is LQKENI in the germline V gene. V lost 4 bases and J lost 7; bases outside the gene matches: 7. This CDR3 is CASSLGQLREQYF. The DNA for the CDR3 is TGTGCCAGCTCACTGGGACAGCTACGGGAGCAGTACTTC.

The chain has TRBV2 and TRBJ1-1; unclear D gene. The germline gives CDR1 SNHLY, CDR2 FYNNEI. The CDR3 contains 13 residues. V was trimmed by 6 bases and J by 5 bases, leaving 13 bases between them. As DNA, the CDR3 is TGTGCCAGCAGACTAGGACTAGCGACTGAAGCTTTCTTT. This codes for CASRLGLATEAFF.

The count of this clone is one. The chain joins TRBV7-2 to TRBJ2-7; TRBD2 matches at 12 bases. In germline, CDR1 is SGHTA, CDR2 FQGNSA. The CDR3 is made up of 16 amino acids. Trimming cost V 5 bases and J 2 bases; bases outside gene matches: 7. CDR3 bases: TGTGCCAGCAGCATGGGACTAGCGGGTTCAACCTACGAGCAGTACTTC. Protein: CASSMGLAGSTYEQYF.

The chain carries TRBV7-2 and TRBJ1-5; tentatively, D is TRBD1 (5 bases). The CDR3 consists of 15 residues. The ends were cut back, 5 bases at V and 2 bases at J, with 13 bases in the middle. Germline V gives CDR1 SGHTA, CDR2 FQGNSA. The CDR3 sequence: CASSTTGGGNQPQHF. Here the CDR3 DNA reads TGTGCCAGCAGCACAACGGGGGGGGGCAATCAGCCCCAGCATTTT.

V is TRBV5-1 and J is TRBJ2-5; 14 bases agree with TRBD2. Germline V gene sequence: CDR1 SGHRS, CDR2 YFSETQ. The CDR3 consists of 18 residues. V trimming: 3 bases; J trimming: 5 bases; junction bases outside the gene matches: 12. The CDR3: CASSSPPGLAGADETQYF. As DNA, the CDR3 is TGCGCCAGCAGCTCACCTCCGGGACTAGCGGGGGCGGATGAGACCCAGTACTTC.

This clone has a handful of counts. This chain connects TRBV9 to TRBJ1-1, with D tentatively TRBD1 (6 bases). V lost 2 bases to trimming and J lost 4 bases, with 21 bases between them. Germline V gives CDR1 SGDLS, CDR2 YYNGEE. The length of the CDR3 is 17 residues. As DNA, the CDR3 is TGTGCCAGCAGCGTTCTTGATAACAGGGTAATCTCCACTGAAGCTTTCTTT. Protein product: CASSVLDNRVISTEAFF.

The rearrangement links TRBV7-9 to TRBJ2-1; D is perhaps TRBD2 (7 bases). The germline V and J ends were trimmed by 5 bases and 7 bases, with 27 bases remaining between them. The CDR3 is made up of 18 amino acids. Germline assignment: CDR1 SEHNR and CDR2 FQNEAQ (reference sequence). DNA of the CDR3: TGTGCCAGCAGCAATCTTATTTCAGTGGGGGGGCCGCTAAATGAGCAGTTCTTC. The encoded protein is CASSNLISVGGPLNEQFF.

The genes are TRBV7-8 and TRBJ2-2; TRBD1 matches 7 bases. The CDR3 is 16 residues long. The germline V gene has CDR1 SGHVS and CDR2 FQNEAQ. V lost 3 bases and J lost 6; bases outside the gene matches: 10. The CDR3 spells CASSLGQLTLSGELFF. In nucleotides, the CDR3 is TGTGCCAGCAGCTTGGGACAGCTAACCCTCTCCGGGGAGCTGTTTTTT.